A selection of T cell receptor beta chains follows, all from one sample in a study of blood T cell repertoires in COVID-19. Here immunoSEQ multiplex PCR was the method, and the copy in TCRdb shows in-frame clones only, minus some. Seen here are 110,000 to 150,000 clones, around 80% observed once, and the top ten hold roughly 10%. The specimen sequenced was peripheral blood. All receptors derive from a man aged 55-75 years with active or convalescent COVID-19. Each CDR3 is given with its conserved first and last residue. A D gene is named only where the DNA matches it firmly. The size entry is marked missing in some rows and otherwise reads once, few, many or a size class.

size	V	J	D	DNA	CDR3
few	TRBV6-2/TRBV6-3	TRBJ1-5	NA	TGTGCCAGCAGTTACGACAGGCGACAGCCCCAGCATTTT	CASSYDRRQPQHF
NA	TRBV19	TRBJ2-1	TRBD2	TGTGCCAGTACCGTCCTAGCGGGACCCCCCAATGAGCAGTTCTTC	CASTVLAGPPNEQFF
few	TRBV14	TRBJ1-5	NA	TGTGCCAGCAGCCAGGGGACGGGGAGGAGTGAGCCCCAGCATTTT	CASSQGTGRSEPQHF
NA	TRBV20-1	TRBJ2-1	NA	TGCAGTGCTCCCTCTAGGAGTGAGCAGTTCTTC	CSAPSRSEQFF
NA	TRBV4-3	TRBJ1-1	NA	TGCGCCAGCAGCCAAGATACCGGTGAGGACACTGAAGCTTTCTTT	CASSQDTGEDTEAFF
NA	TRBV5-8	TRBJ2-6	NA	TGTGCCAGCAGCTTGGAGACAGTCCCTCTAAGTGGGGCCAACGTCCTGACTTTC	CASSLETVPLSGANVLTF
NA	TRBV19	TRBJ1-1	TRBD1	TGTGCCAGTAGTTCCAACCCCAGGACAGGGAATGAAGCTTTCTTT	CASSSNPRTGNEAFF
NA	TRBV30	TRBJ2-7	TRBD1	TGTGCCTGGCGCTCCCCGGGACAGGGTTTTTACGAGCAGTACTTC	CAWRSPGQGFYEQYF
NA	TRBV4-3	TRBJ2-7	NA	TGCGCCAGCAGCCAAGATGGAGGGTTCGAGCAGTACTTC	CASSQDGGFEQYF
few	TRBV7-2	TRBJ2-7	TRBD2	TGTGCCAGCAGCTTAGTTACTAGCGGCTACGAGCAGTACTTC	CASSLVTSGYEQYF
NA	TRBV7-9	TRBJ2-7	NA	TGTGCCAGCAGCTTGATGGGCGGGACTGAGCAGTACTTC	CASSLMGGTEQYF